This T cell receptor beta chain is drawn from a study of blood T cells in healthy people across ages. The CDR3 length is 12 residues. Trimming stripped 8 bases from V and 1 base from J, with 9 bases between. CDR1 and CDR2 from the germline V gene are MDHEN and SYDVKM. The use of a sample-barcoded 5' primer and a J-beta primer mix characterized a second PCR of 7 to 11 cycles. A template-switch adaptor containing 12 random nucleotides labeled each cDNA molecule. TCRdb used MiXCR to reprocess the 5' RACE reads, holding one entry per CDR3 protein. The table records 600,000 to 1,000,000 distinct CDR3 sequences, 20% to 25% of them present only once. In addition, the sample was reused for a study of T cells of mothers and their children. That source reports: All donors were healthy and Caucasian; they were a few mothers and their six children.

This TCR was sampled from a boy younger than 18 in good health. The genes are TRBV28 and TRBJ2-7, with D hard to call. The specimen sequenced was blood. The CDR3 protein is CASQTLSYEQYF. The CDR3 DNA reads TGTGCCAGCCAGACACTTTCCTACGAGCAGTACTTC.